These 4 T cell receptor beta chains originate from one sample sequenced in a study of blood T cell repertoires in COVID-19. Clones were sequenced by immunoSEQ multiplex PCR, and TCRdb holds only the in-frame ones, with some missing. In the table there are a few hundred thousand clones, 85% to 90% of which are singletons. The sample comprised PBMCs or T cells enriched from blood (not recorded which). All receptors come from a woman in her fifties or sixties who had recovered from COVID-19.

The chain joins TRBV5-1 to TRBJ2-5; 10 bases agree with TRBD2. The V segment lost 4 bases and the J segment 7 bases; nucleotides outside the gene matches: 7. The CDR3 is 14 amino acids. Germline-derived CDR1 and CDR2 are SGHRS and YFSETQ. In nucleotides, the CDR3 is TGCGCCAGCAGCCGAGGGACTAGCGAGGGGACCCAGTACTTC. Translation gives CASSRGTSEGTQYF.

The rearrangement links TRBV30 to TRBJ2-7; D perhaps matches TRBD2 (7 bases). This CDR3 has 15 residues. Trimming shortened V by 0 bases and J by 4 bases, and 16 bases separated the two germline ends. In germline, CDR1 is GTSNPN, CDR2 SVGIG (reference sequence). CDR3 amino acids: CAWSVQGGALYEQYF. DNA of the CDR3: TGTGCCTGGAGTGTGCAAGGGGGGGCGCTATACGAGCAGTACTTC.

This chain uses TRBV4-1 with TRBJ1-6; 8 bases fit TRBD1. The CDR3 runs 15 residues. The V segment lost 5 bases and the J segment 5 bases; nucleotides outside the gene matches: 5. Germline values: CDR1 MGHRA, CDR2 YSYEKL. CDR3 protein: CASSSRTGNNSPLHF. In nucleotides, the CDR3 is TGCGCCAGCAGCTCCCGGACAGGGAATAATTCACCCCTCCACTTT.

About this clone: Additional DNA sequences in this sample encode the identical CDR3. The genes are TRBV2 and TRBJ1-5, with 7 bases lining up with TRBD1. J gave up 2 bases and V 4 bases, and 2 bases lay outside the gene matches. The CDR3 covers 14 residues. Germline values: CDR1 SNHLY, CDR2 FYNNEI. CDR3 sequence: CASSGGQGNQPQHF. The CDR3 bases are TGTGCCAGCAGTGGAGGACAGGGCAATCAGCCCCAGCATTTT.